The 19 T cell receptor beta chains listed next were all sequenced from one sample in a study of blood T cell repertoires in COVID-19. The protocol was immunoSEQ multiplex PCR, while the TCRdb copy is restricted to in-frame clones and leaves out a portion. The data hold approximately 500,000 clones, with less than 90% observed a single time. Sequencing was carried out using peripheral blood. The receptors here all came from a woman in her forties or fifties with COVID-19, enrolled during active disease.

The chain is built from TRBV6-2 or TRBV6-3 and TRBJ1-1; D gene uncertain. Trimming took off 2 bases at V and 3 bases at J, with 10 bases between the two ends. Germline lookup yields CDR1 MNHEY and CDR2 SVGEGT. The length of the CDR3 is 14 residues. The CDR3 is CASSYEVSDTEAFF. In nucleotides, the CDR3 is TGTGCCAGCAGTTACGAAGTCTCGGACACTGAAGCTTTCTTT.

The J gene is TRBJ2-2, the V gene TRBV24-1; tentative D call: TRBD1 (5 bases). V dropped 4 bases and J dropped 8 bases, with 7 bases sitting between them. Germline CDR1 KGHDR, CDR2 SFDVKD. The CDR3 totals 12 residues. Here the CDR3 DNA reads TGTGCCACCAGTGACTGGACAGGGGAGCTGTTTTTT. As protein: CATSDWTGELFF.

The chain carries TRBV3-1 (or the pseudogene TRBV3-2) and TRBJ2-5; D is undetermined. V dropped 0 bases and J dropped 6 bases, with 8 bases sitting between them. CDR3 length: 13 residues. The germline CDR1 and CDR2 sequences are LGHDT and YNNKEL (reference sequence). The CDR3 spells CASSQDPAKTQYF. For the CDR3, the DNA is TGTGCCAGCAGCCAAGATCCCGCGAAGACCCAGTACTTC.

The chain recombines TRBV27 with TRBJ2-2; D is perhaps TRBD1 (5 bases). Trimming shortened V by 8 bases and J by 5 bases, and 15 bases separated the two germline ends. The germline CDR1 and CDR2 sequences are MNHEY and SMNVEV (reference sequence). The CDR3 sequence is 14 residues long. The CDR3 loop is CASGGRARTGELFF. The CDR3 nucleotides are TGTGCCAGCGGCGGCAGGGCGAGAACCGGGGAGCTGTTTTTT.

The rearrangement uses TRBV25-1 and TRBJ2-2, with D unresolved. V shed 4 bases and J shed 3 bases, with 9 bases lying between them. The CDR3 loop spans 14 amino acids. Germline lookup yields CDR1 MGHDK and CDR2 SYGVNS. CDR3 loop: CASSGRIDTGELFF. CDR3 nucleotide sequence: TGTGCCAGCAGTGGGAGAATAGACACCGGGGAGCTGTTTTTT.

The chain is built from TRBV9 and TRBJ2-3; D is uncertain. The V gene's germline CDR1 is SGDLS and CDR2 YYNGEE. The CDR3 covers 14 residues. The germline V and J ends were trimmed by 0 bases and 1 base, with 6 bases remaining between them. The CDR3 loop reads CASSVGLRTDTQYF. CDR3 DNA: TGTGCCAGCAGCGTAGGACTTCGCACAGATACGCAGTATTTT.

This clone was detected a few times. The rearrangement uses TRBV19 and TRBJ1-2; D is possibly TRBD1 (5 bases). This CDR3 contains 17 residues. Germline CDR1 LNHDA, CDR2 SQIVND (reference sequence). The V end was cut by 0 bases, the J end by 4 bases, with 18 bases between. The CDR3 reads CASSIDGYRNGPYGYTF. The CDR3 nucleotides read TGTGCCAGTAGTATAGATGGATACAGGAACGGCCCCTATGGCTACACCTTC.

The chain has TRBV6-1 and TRBJ1-2; D not resolved. Trimming removed 0 bases at V and 4 bases at J, with 6 bases between. Germline loops: CDR1 MNHNS, CDR2 SASEGT. This CDR3 spans 13 amino acids. The CDR3 here is CASSEAGSYGYTF. Written as DNA, the CDR3 is TGTGCCAGCAGTGAAGCAGGGAGCTATGGCTACACCTTC.

The chain links TRBV19 to TRBJ1-2, with D tentatively TRBD1 (6 bases). The germline V gene has CDR1 LNHDA and CDR2 SQIVND (reference sequence). The CDR3 spans 13 residues. V was clipped by 7 bases and J by 14 bases, with 23 bases between them. CDR3 in DNA: TGTGCCAGTACCCCATCCGACAGGTTGGCAAGTACCTTC. Amino acid sequence: CASTPSDRLASTF.

The chain combines TRBV25-1 with TRBJ2-5; 9 bases agree with TRBD1. The V gene's germline CDR1 is MGHDK and CDR2 SYGVNS. V lost 8 bases to trimming and J lost 5 bases; unmatched junction nucleotides: 12. The CDR3 runs 15 residues. This CDR3 reads CASGLRDRAGETQYF. The CDR3 nucleotides read TGTGCCAGCGGCCTCCGGGACAGGGCGGGGGAGACCCAGTACTTC.

CDR3 DNA: TGTGCCAGCAGCCCGCGGCAGGACAACCAAGCTTTCTTT. Its protein product is CASSPRQDNQAFF. The chain has TRBV7-2 and TRBJ1-1, with D possibly matching TRBD1 (5 bases). V was trimmed by 5 bases and J by 9 bases, leaving 16 bases between them. CDR1 is SGHTA and CDR2 is FQGNSA in the germline V gene. The CDR3 is 13 amino acids.

The CDR3 here is CASSQDSGLVGVFF. The CDR3 region has the DNA TGTGCCAGCAGCCAAGACTCGGGTCTAGTAGGGGTGTTTTTT. This chain uses TRBV3-1 (or the pseudogene TRBV3-2) with TRBJ1-4; tentatively, D is TRBD1 (5 bases). V gave up 0 bases and J gave up 15 bases, with 17 bases separating them. The CDR3 totals 14 residues. Germline CDR1 and CDR2: LGHDT and YNNKEL (reference sequence).

The chain joins TRBV14 to TRBJ2-1; possible D gene TRBD1, 6 bases. V gave up 4 bases and J gave up 4 bases, with 17 bases separating them. CDR3 length: 16 residues. Germline V gene data show CDR1 as SGHDN and CDR2 as FVKESK. Here the CDR3 reads CASSRRRGTDYNEQFF. DNA of the CDR3: TGTGCCAGCAGCCGCCGAAGGGGGACGGATTACAATGAGCAGTTCTTC.

This clone was detected only a few times. This rearrangement joins TRBV27 to TRBJ1-1, with TRBD1 matching over 7 bases. Looked up from germline, CDR1 is MNHEY and CDR2 is SMNVEV (reference sequence). Germline trimming cut 5 bases from V and 2 bases from J; bases unmatched to any gene: 5. The CDR3 consists of 14 residues. CDR3 coding DNA: TGTGCCAGCAGTCGGAACAGGGGAAACACTGAAGCTTTCTTT. It translates to CASSRNRGNTEAFF.

V gene TRBV7-9 combines with J gene TRBJ2-7; the match to TRBD1 covers 8 bases. With V trimmed by 5 bases and J by 2 bases, 8 bases remained unmatched. The CDR3 consists of 15 residues. Germline CDR1 and CDR2: SEHNR and FQNEAQ (reference sequence). CDR3 residues: CASSQKRTGPYEQYF. In nucleotides, the CDR3 is TGTGCCAGCAGCCAAAAAAGGACAGGGCCCTACGAGCAGTACTTC.

This chain joins TRBV5-1 and TRBJ1-1; 10 bases match TRBD1. This CDR3 is built from 15 residues. CDR1 and CDR2 from the germline V gene are SGHRS and YFSETQ. V was clipped by 1 base and J by 4 bases; unmatched bases: 4. The CDR3 sequence is CASSLRTGGGTEAFF. CDR3 DNA sequence: TGCGCCAGCAGCTTGAGGACAGGGGGAGGCACTGAAGCTTTCTTT.

This clone was detected a few times. The chain has TRBV19 and TRBJ2-4, with TRBD1 matching over 8 bases. The CDR3 is 15 residues long. The germline gives CDR1 LNHDA, CDR2 SQIVND (reference sequence). V was clipped by 6 bases and J by 7 bases; unmatched bases: 11. The CDR3 spells CASSSDREGRNIQYF. The CDR3 DNA is TGTGCCAGTAGCTCGGACAGGGAAGGGAGGAACATTCAGTACTTC.

V is TRBV18 and J is TRBJ2-7; D may be TRBD1 (6 bases). Looked up from germline, CDR1 is KGHSH and CDR2 is LQKENI. V shed 2 bases and J shed 5 bases, with 13 bases lying between them. The CDR3 totals 14 residues. This CDR3 reads CASSPLNRDNEQYF. The CDR3 DNA reads TGTGCCAGCTCACCATTGAACAGGGATAACGAGCAGTACTTC.

This clone was counted once. The V call is TRBV27, the J call TRBJ1-1; TRBD1 might be the D (5 bases). V shed 3 bases and J shed 3 bases, with 8 bases lying between them. This CDR3 region has 13 residues. Germline lookup yields CDR1 MNHEY and CDR2 SMNVEV (reference sequence). The CDR3 DNA reads TGTGCCAGCAGTTTTGAAGGGGACACTGAAGCTTTCTTT. Translated: CASSFEGDTEAFF.